Below, 31 T cell receptor beta chains from the same sample are listed, as sequenced in a study of tumor-infiltrating lymphocytes in primary liver carcinoma. Synthesis of TCR beta cDNA was carried out from approximately 0.55 ug total RNA with a constant-region primer. Slightly modified ARM-PCR with three nested multiplex PCR rounds yielded TCR beta libraries. The study ran its first two PCR rounds for 9 to 10 cycles each, using TRBV1-TRBV30 forward primers and a C-beta reverse primer. TCRdb ran MiXCR on the multiplex PCR reads and lists one entry per CDR3 protein. The sample shows 20,000 to 30,000 distinct CDR3 sequences, around three quarters of them seen only once. Starting material for RNA and DNA co-extraction consisted of roughly 19-34 mg of unsorted bulk tissue. The source material was liver tumor tissue from sampling region 3. Subset reported: tumor region T3, left-lateral pole. Receptors originate from a man aged 40-49 years with primary liver carcinoma and hepatitis B virus infection.

On this clonotype: An end of the junction differs from the germline gene, which may be a read error. The gene calls are TRBV5-4 and TRBJ2-7, with D tentatively TRBD1 (5 bases). Germline V gene data show CDR1 as SGHNT and CDR2 as YYREEE (reference sequence). This CDR3 has 13 amino acids. CDR3 region: CANSLQGFYEQYF. CDR3 in DNA: TGTGCCAACAGCTTGCAGGGTTTCTACGAGCAGTACTTC. The full variable domain, in which reference TRBV5-4 and TRBJ2-7 provide the parts outside the CDR3, is ETGVTQSPTHLIKTRGQQVTLRCSSQSGHNTVSWYQQALGQGPQFIFQYYREEENGRGNFPPRFSGLQFPNYSSELNVNALELDDSALYLCANSLQGFYEQYFGPGTRLTVT.

Concerning this clonotype itself: The final CDR3 position lacks the conserved phenylalanine or tryptophan, pointing to a likely read error. The genes are TRBV19 and TRBJ2-2, with a possible D match to TRBD1 (5 bases). The CDR3 is 14 amino acids. Per germline, CDR1 LNHDA and CDR2 SQIVND (reference sequence). The CDR3 region is CANSISPGSGELFL. The CDR3 DNA reads TGTGCCAATAGTATTTCTCCAGGGTCCGGGGAGCTGTTTCTT.

The genes are TRBV11-2 and TRBJ2-7, with D perhaps TRBD2 (5 bases). V was clipped by 5 bases and J by 7 bases, with 21 bases between them. From germline, CDR1 is SGHAT and CDR2 FQNNGV. The CDR3 covers 15 residues. CDR3: CASSRANAQSGEQYF. In nucleotides, the CDR3 is TGTGCCAGCAGCCGAGCTAATGCACAGAGCGGTGAGCAGTACTTC. The full variable domain, its missing parts supplied by reference TRBV11-2 and TRBJ2-7, is EAGVAQSPRYKIIEKRQSVAFWCNPISGHATLYWYQQILGQGPKLLIQFQNNGVVDDSQLPKDRFSAERLKGVDSTLKIQPAKLEDSAVYLCASSRANAQSGEQYFGPGTRLTVT.

J is TRBJ2-6 and V is TRBV6-5; D is undetermined. This CDR3 region has 13 residues. Germline-derived CDR1 and CDR2 are MNHEY and SVGAGI. In DNA, the CDR3 is TGTACCATCGCCGAGTGGGGGGCCAACGTCCTGACTTTC. Its protein product is CTIAEWGANVLTF.

The chain uses TRBV29-1 and TRBJ2-3; D is perhaps TRBD1 or TRBD2 (5 bases each). The CDR3 runs 12 residues. Looked up from germline, CDR1 is SQVTM and CDR2 is ANQGSEA. This CDR3 is CSFGQGRDTQYF. CDR3 in DNA: TGCAGTTTTGGGCAGGGACGCGATACGCAGTATTTT.

Of note for this clonotype: Here the CDR3 omits its conserved ending phenylalanine or tryptophan, so a read error is the likely source. The chain carries TRBV4-1 and TRBJ2-7; TRBD1 might be the D (5 bases). Germline CDR1 is MGHRA and CDR2 is YSYEKL. The CDR3 sequence is 16 residues long. The CDR3 region has the DNA TGCGCCACCAGCCACGATCGAACAGGTGCCACCATCGAGCAGTACCTC. Its protein product is CATSHDRTGATIEQYL.

This sequence joins TRBV12-3 or TRBV12-4 and TRBJ2-7; no reliable D call. The CDR3 is made up of 16 amino acids. The V and J ends lost 8 bases and 4 bases respectively, with 24 bases between them. CDR3 DNA sequence: TGTGCCAGCGCTTTAATAGGCTCCGGTAGCTCTTACGAGCAGTACTTC. Translation: CASALIGSGSSYEQYF.

Turning to this clonotype: Since the CDR3 does not end with the conserved phenylalanine or tryptophan, this likely comes from a read error. The chain combines TRBV24-1 with TRBJ1-1; D unresolved. Germline-derived CDR1 and CDR2 are KGHDR and SFDVKD. Trimming stripped 5 bases from V and 1 base from J, with 7 bases between. The CDR3 consists of 13 residues. The CDR3 sequence: CATSGEGNTEAFL. CDR3 DNA: TGTGCCACCAGTGGTGAGGGGAACACTGAAGCTTTCCTT.

The genes are TRBV11-1 and TRBJ2-7, with D uncertain. The V gene's germline CDR1 is SGHAT and CDR2 FQDESV (reference sequence). V gave up 4 bases and J gave up 13 bases, with 29 bases separating them. CDR3 size: 16 residues. CDR3 nucleotide sequence: TGTGCCAGCAGCTCAAGAGGCTCTCTCAGCCTCTACGAACACTACTTC. Residues: CASSSRGSLSLYEHYF.

A remark on this clonotype: One end of the junction varies from germline; a read error may be responsible. V gene TRBV11-2 combines with J gene TRBJ2-5, with 8 positions matching TRBD2. This CDR3 region has 16 residues. Germline V lookup: CDR1 SGHAT, CDR2 FQNNGV. CDR3 in amino acids: CASSQTPGGGIETQYF. For the CDR3, the DNA is TGTGCCAGTAGCCAGACTCCTGGCGGGGGGATAGAGACCCAGTATTTC.

On this clonotype: The CDR3 ends on some other residue instead of the conserved phenylalanine or tryptophan, so this is likely a read error. CDR3 in DNA: TGTGCCAGCAGTTTATCGGGGGCAGCTAATGAAAAACTGTTTTCT. Translated: CASSLSGAANEKLFS. The chain employs TRBV28 and TRBJ1-4; D is possibly TRBD1 (6 bases). Trimming removed 1 base from V and 3 bases from J, with 9 bases in between. The CDR3 length is 15 residues. CDR1 and CDR2 from the germline V gene are MDHEN and SYDVKM.

The sample holds a few counts of this clonotype. This rearrangement joins TRBV7-6 to TRBJ2-1; TRBD2 matches 10 bases. The ends lost 6 bases at V and 3 bases at J; junction bases unmatched: 8. Germline-derived CDR1 and CDR2 are SGHVS and FNYEAQ. The CDR3 loop spans 16 amino acids. The CDR3 bases are TGTGCCAGCAGGGGGGACTTAGCGGGAGGCTACAATGAGCAGTTCTTC. Translation: CASRGDLAGGYNEQFF. The variable domain in full, completed from reference TRBV7-6 and TRBJ2-1, reads GAGVSQSPRYKVTKRGQDVALRCDPISGHVSLYWYRQALGQGPEFLTYFNYEAQQDKSGLPNDRFSAERPEGSISTLTIQRTEQRDSAMYRCASRGDLAGGYNEQFFGPGTRLTVL.

Note on this clonotype: As the CDR3 is not closed by the conserved phenylalanine or tryptophan, this likely results from a read error. The V call is TRBV12-3 or TRBV12-4, the J call TRBJ2-1; TRBD2 aligns across 16 bases. The CDR3 loop spans 17 amino acids. Trimming at V came to 7 bases and at J to 2 bases, leaving 5 bases not matched to a gene. In DNA form, the CDR3 reads TGTGCCAGCACCGGGACTAGCGGGAGGGCCCCCTACAATGAGCAGTTCTTA. Protein sequence: CASTGTSGRAPYNEQFL.

Regarding this clonotype: The junction departs from the called germline gene at one end, perhaps through a read error. V gene TRBV6-6 combines with J gene TRBJ2-1, with D maybe TRBD2 (5 bases). Germline assignment: CDR1 MNHNY and CDR2 SVGAGI (reference sequence). This CDR3 has 17 residues. CDR3 loop: CAISAPLRALESNEQFF. The CDR3 coding sequence is TGTGCCATCAGTGCTCCGTTGAGGGCGTTAGAATCCAATGAGCAGTTCTTC.

This clonotype was seen a few times. Germline and junction disagree at one end, which may indicate a read error. The chain links TRBV14 to TRBJ2-2; weak D call: TRBD2 (6 bases). CDR1 is SGHDN and CDR2 is FVKESK in the germline V gene. This CDR3 spans 16 amino acids. The CDR3 loop reads CASSHRRTGLTGELSF. The CDR3 DNA reads TGTGCCAGCAGCCACAGGAGGACGGGACTCACCGGGGAGCTGTCTTTT.

Worth noting for this clonotype: A read error is likely, as this CDR3 ends without the conserved phenylalanine or tryptophan. The DNA is omitted, as the CDR3 cannot be located on it reliably, and the CDR3 follows TCRdb's listing. The genes are TRBV24-1 and TRBJ2-1; the table's D call of TRBD2 was not tested on the DNA. Both ends counted, the CDR3 spans 15 residues. Germline V gene sequence: CDR1 KGHDR, CDR2 SFDVKD. CDR3 loop: CATSDFLAGQYEQLL.

The V and J genes are TRBV6-1 and TRBJ2-7, with D possibly being TRBD2 (5 bases). The CDR3 consists of 14 residues. The V and J ends lost 11 bases and 5 bases respectively, with 22 bases between them. Germline CDR1 reads MNHNS; CDR2 reads SASEGT. The CDR3: CAAKLVGSYHEQYF. The CDR3 nucleotides read TGTGCCGCAAAACTCGTAGGGAGCTACCACGAGCAGTACTTC.

Comments on this clonotype: Here the CDR3 omits its conserved ending phenylalanine or tryptophan, so a read error is the likely source. No DNA is shown, since the ends of the CDR3 on it are uncertain; the CDR3 is the one TCRdb lists. V gene TRBV11-2 combines with J gene TRBJ2-5; the table calls TRBD2, which could not be checked here. Including both end residues, the CDR3 is 16 amino acids long. The V gene's germline CDR1 is SGHAT and CDR2 FQNNGV. The CDR3 spells CAINQTPGGGKETQCS.

This clonotype was seen only a few times. The junction shows a germline mismatch at one end, possibly a read error. The chain uses TRBV11-2 and TRBJ2-3; possibly TRBD1 for D (5 bases). The J call could be wrong; TRBJ1-5 is a better fit for the DNA end. This CDR3 comprises 12 residues. Per the germline V gene, CDR1 is SGHAT and CDR2 is FQNNGV. CDR3 nucleotides: TGTGTCAGCAGGGTCAGCACAGATACGCAGCATTTT. Protein: CVSRVSTDTQHF.

Turning to this clonotype: Sequence at one end of the junction differs from germline and may be a read error. The chain uses TRBV11-1 and TRBJ2-7; 7 bases are a match to TRBD2. The germline V gene has CDR1 SGHAT and CDR2 FQDESV (reference sequence). The CDR3 length is 16 residues. The DNA of the CDR3 is TGTGCCAGCCGCTTAACAGGCGGGAGATCAACGGGCGAACAGTACTTC. Encoded protein: CASRLTGGRSTGEQYF. Full variable domain (remainder filled in from reference TRBV11-1 and TRBJ2-7): EAEVAQSPRYKITEKSQAVAFWCDPISGHATLYWYRQILGQGPELLVQFQDESVVDDSQLPKDRFSAERLKGVDSTLKIQPAELGDSAMYLCASRLTGGRSTGEQYFGPGTRLTVT.

The chain is built from TRBV5-6 and TRBJ2-3, with D unclear. Trimming took 2 bases from V and 0 from J, leaving 10 bases between them. CDR3 length: 15 amino acids. Germline CDR1 and CDR2: SGHDT and YYEEEE. CDR3 coding DNA: TGTGCCAGCAGCTTAGGGTTTGTGAGCACAGATACGCAGTATTTT. This translates into CASSLGFVSTDTQYF. Looking up the rest from reference TRBV5-6 and TRBJ2-3 gives the full variable domain: DAGVTQSPTHLIKTRGQQVTLRCSPKSGHDTVSWYQQALGQGPQFIFQYYEEEERQRGNFPDRFSGHQFPNYSSELNVNALLLGDSALYLCASSLGFVSTDTQYFGPGTRLTVL.

Worth noting for this clonotype: Since no conserved phenylalanine or tryptophan closes the CDR3, a read error is the likely cause. V usage is TRBV11-2 and J usage is TRBJ2-2; D is uncertain. This CDR3 contains 15 residues. CDR1 and CDR2 from the germline V gene are SGHAT and FQNNGV. Here the CDR3 DNA reads TGTGCCAGTAGCTTTGTGGGATCGAACACCGGGGAGCTGTTTTAT. Protein product: CASSFVGSNTGELFY.

This clonotype was recorded only once. Its ends do not fully match the called genes, so a read error is possible. This sequence joins TRBV12-3 or TRBV12-4 and TRBJ2-7, with D tentatively TRBD1 or TRBD2 (5 bases each). The CDR3 runs 15 residues. CDR3 coding DNA: TGTGACAGCAGTCGAGGGACGGGCCCGACCTACGAGCAGTCCTTC. Protein product: CDSSRGTGPTYEQSF.

About this clonotype: It is likely a read error, because the conserved phenylalanine at the end of the CDR3 is missing. This sequence joins TRBV11-2 and TRBJ2-5; TRBD2 might be the D (6 bases). The CDR3 runs to 16 residues. Germline V CDR1 and CDR2: SGHAT, FQNNGV. The CDR3 protein is CTSSQTPCGVKETQYL. For the CDR3, the DNA is TGTACCAGCAGCCAAACTCCTTGCGGGGTGAAAGAGACCCAGTACTTG.

In its sample, this clonotype was seen many times. V gene TRBV5-1 combines with J gene TRBJ2-6; no reliable D call. Germline V CDR1 and CDR2: SGHRS, YFSETQ. The V end lost 5 bases, the J end lost 1 base, and 7 bases lay between the germline ends. The CDR3 covers 14 residues. This CDR3 reads CASSTWSGANVLTF. CDR3 DNA: TGCGCCAGCAGTACATGGTCTGGGGCCAACGTCCTGACTTTC.

With regard to this clonotype: The junction and the germline gene differ at one end; a read error may be behind it. The V gene is TRBV4-1, the J gene TRBJ2-1, with D perhaps given as TRBD1 or TRBD2 (6 bases each). Germline V lookup: CDR1 MGHRA, CDR2 YSYEKL. This CDR3 region has 17 residues. The CDR3 here is CASSQGTGRSSYNEEFF. As DNA, the CDR3 is TGCGCCAGCAGCCAGGGAACAGGGAGGAGCTCCTACAATGAGGAGTTCTTC.

As for this clonotype: Since the CDR3 does not end with the conserved phenylalanine or tryptophan, this likely comes from a read error. The chain is built from TRBV4-2 and TRBJ2-3; the D is unclear. The CDR3 is 15 residues long. Germline assignment: CDR1 LGHNA and CDR2 YNFKEQ. The DNA of the CDR3 is TGTGCCAGTAGCCAAGAGAAGGGAATGACAGATACGCAGTATCTT. Protein product: CASSQEKGMTDTQYL.

DNA of the CDR3: TGTGCTAACAGCTTAGGCGGGTTCGCTACTGAAAAACTGTTTTTT. Its translation is CANSLGGFATEKLFF. The chain is built from TRBV11-2 and TRBJ1-4; D is ambiguous. The CDR3 contains 15 residues. CDR1 SGHAT and CDR2 FQNNGV come from the germline V gene. The complete variable domain, with remaining parts taken from reference TRBV11-2 and TRBJ1-4, reads EAGVAQSPRYKIIEKRQSVAFWCNPISGHATLYWYQQILGQGPKLLIQFQNNGVVDDSQLPKDRFSAERLKGVDSTLKIQPAKLEDSAVYLCANSLGGFATEKLFFGSGTQLSVL.

Notes on this clonotype: Lacking the conserved final phenylalanine or tryptophan, this CDR3 likely reflects a read error. This chain links TRBV24-1 with TRBJ2-1, with TRBD2 as a possible D gene (6 bases). Germline CDR1 KGHDR, CDR2 SFDVKD. Deletions cut 9 bases from V and 4 bases from J, with 21 bases between. The CDR3 length is 16 residues. CDR3 sequence reads: CATGVKLARSYNEQFL. The CDR3 DNA reads TGTGCCACCGGTGTAAAGCTAGCGCGTTCTTACAATGAGCAGTTCCTC.

The chain joins TRBV6-1 to TRBJ1-2; D is perhaps TRBD1 (5 bases). The V end lost 5 bases, the J end lost 3 bases, and 19 bases lay between the germline ends. Germline CDR1 MNHNS, CDR2 SASEGT. This CDR3 is 16 amino acids long. The DNA of the CDR3 is TGTGCCAGCAGTCGGGATACCCGGGACGGGTACTATGGCTACACCTTC. Protein sequence: CASSRDTRDGYYGYTF.

This clonotype was seen only once. With a much larger clone just one base away, this may be a read error. Because the CDR3's place on the DNA is in doubt, the DNA is left out and the CDR3 is given as listed by TCRdb. The rearrangement uses TRBV29-1 and TRBJ2-7; the table assigns TRBD1, which was not confirmed against the DNA. The CDR3 contains 13 residues when both ends are counted. Germline values: CDR1 SQVTM, CDR2 ANQGSEA. CDR3 region: CSVGQGNVYEKYF.